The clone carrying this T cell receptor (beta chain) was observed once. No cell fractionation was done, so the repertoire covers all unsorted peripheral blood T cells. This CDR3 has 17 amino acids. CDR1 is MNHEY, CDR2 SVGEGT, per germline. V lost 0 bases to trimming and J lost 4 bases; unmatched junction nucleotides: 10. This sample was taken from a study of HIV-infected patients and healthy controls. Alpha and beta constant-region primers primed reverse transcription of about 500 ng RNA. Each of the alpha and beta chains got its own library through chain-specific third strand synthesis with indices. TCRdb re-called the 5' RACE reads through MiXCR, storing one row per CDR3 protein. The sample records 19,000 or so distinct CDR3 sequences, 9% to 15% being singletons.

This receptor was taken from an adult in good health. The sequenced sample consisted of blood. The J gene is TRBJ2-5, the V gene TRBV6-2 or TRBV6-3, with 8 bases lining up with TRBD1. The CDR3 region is CASSYSTGVLVRETQYF. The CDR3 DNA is TGTGCCAGCAGTTACTCGACAGGGGTCCTAGTTCGAGAGACCCAGTACTTC.